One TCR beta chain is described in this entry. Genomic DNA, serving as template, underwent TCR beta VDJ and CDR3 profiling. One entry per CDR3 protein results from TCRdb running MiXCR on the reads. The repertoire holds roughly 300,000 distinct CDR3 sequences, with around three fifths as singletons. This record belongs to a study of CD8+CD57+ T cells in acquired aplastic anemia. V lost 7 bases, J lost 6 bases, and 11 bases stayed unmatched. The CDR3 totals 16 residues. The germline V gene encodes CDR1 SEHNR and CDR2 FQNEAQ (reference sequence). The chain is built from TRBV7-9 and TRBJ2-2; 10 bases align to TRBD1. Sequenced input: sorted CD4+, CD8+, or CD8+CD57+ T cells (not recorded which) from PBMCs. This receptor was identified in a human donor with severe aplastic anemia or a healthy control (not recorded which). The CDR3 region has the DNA TGTGCCAGCACTCAATCCGGGACAGGGGTGTCCGGGGAGCTGTTTTTT. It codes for CASTQSGTGVSGELFF.